This TCR beta chain is from a study of regulatory T cells in long-lasting Graves disease. As for time point: newly diagnosed GD, antithyroid drugs for less than 3 months. PBMC-extracted RNA yielded the TCR library. Relying on iRepertoire HTBI primers and Arm-PCR of CDR3 regions, the team built TCR beta libraries. TCRdb re-derived calls from the multiplex PCR reads in MiXCR, one entry per CDR3 protein. In the table there are 250,000 to 400,000 distinct CDR3 sequences, 15% to 20% of which are singletons. Many counts were recorded for this clonotype. Losses at the gene ends were 3 bases for V and 2 bases for J; bases not matched to a gene: 2. The CDR3 is made up of 15 amino acids. Germline values: CDR1 SGHVS, CDR2 FQNEAQ.

This chain uses TRBV7-8 with TRBJ2-1, with 9 nucleotides matching TRBD1. This clonotype originated in a female donor with Graves disease. This specimen was peripheral blood mononuclear cells (PBMCs), taken at new diagnosis, from a patient treated with antithyroid drugs. The CDR3 loop reads CASSLDRGPYNEQFF. The CDR3 coding sequence is TGTGCCAGCAGCTTGGACAGGGGTCCCTACAATGAGCAGTTCTTC.